These 9 T cell receptor beta chains share one sample of origin, sequenced in a study of OX40 agonist ivuxolimab in advanced cancers. Sequencing used immunoSEQ multiplex PCR; TCRdb keeps in-frame clones, though not all of them. This sample has 66,000 or so clones, with roughly four fifths found just once. The material sequenced was CD4+ or CD8+ T cells sorted from blood, taken in a trial of the OX40 agonist ivuxolimab. The receptors were gathered from an adult with an advanced solid tumor such as melanoma, head and neck, liver or kidney cancer.

The chain links TRBV10-3 to TRBJ2-1; TRBD2 agrees at 9 bases. CDR3 length: 16 residues. V lost 4 bases and J lost 7; bases outside the gene matches: 11. Germline V gene lookup returns CDR1 ENHRY and CDR2 SYGVKD. CDR3 nucleotides: TGTGCCATCAGTGCTAAAGCGGGGGGCATTACAAATGAGCAGTTCTTC. It encodes CAISAKAGGITNEQFF.

V usage is TRBV7-9 and J usage is TRBJ2-2; D might be TRBD2 (6 bases). Trimming removed 0 bases at V and 5 bases at J, with 10 bases between. The CDR3 has 15 residues. Germline-derived CDR1 and CDR2 are SEHNR and FQNEAQ (reference sequence). CDR3 DNA sequence: TGTGCCAGCAGCTTAGCGGCAGGGAGGACCGGGGAGCTGTTTTTT. Its translation is CASSLAAGRTGELFF.

This chain links TRBV6-5 with TRBJ2-7; 7 nucleotides align to TRBD2. Germline CDR1 MNHEY, CDR2 SVGAGI. V dropped 3 bases and J dropped 7; count of bases not matched to a gene: 12. There are 15 residues in the CDR3. CDR3 DNA sequence: TGTGCCAGCAGTTATGACGGGACTACCGCTGGGGAGCAGTACTTC. Protein sequence: CASSYDGTTAGEQYF.

This clone rates as medium-sized. The chain's CDR3 is CASSRDLRSEQFF. For the CDR3, the DNA is TGTGCCAGCAGCAGGGACCTAAGGAGTGAGCAGTTCTTC. This rearrangement joins TRBV5-8 to TRBJ2-1, with D perhaps matching TRBD1 or TRBD2 (5 bases each). From germline, CDR1 is SGHTS and CDR2 YDEGEE. The CDR3 is made up of 13 amino acids. The V end lost 4 bases, the J end lost 9 bases, and 14 bases lay between the germline ends.

The V call is TRBV5-1, the J call TRBJ2-7, with 11 nucleotides matching TRBD2. CDR1 is SGHRS and CDR2 is YFSETQ in the germline V gene. V gave up 7 bases and J gave up 1 base; unmatched junction bases: 4. CDR3 length: 14 amino acids. CDR3 amino acids: CASQTSGTSYEQYF. CDR3 coding DNA: TGCGCCAGCCAGACTAGCGGGACGTCCTACGAGCAGTACTTC.

This clone was picked up one time. The V and J genes are TRBV19 and TRBJ2-3; D not resolved. CDR1 and CDR2 (germline): LNHDA, SQIVND (reference sequence). The germline V and J ends were trimmed by 4 bases and 8 bases, with 16 bases remaining between them. The CDR3 totals 14 residues. The CDR3 sequence is CASSTQEIPRTQYF. The CDR3 DNA reads TGTGCCAGTAGTACCCAAGAAATCCCCCGTACGCAGTATTTT.

V is TRBV2 and J is TRBJ2-5; D could derive from TRBD1 or TRBD2 (5 bases each). V gave up 8 bases and J gave up 2 bases, with 12 bases separating them. The CDR3 sequence is 13 residues long. Germline CDR1 and CDR2: SNHLY and FYNNEI. The CDR3 sequence is CASGRDGQETQYF. CDR3 in DNA: TGTGCCAGCGGCCGGGACGGTCAAGAGACCCAGTACTTC.

This chain connects TRBV10-3 to TRBJ2-1, with 7 bases lining up with TRBD2. CDR3 length: 13 residues. From germline, CDR1 is ENHRY and CDR2 SYGVKD. V lost 8 bases and J lost 5; bases outside the gene matches: 6. The CDR3: CAILPSGNNEQFF. CDR3 DNA: TGTGCCATCTTGCCTAGCGGAAACAATGAGCAGTTCTTC.

V and J are TRBV18 and TRBJ1-1; D uncertain. With 4 bases removed from V and 1 base from J, the gap between germline ends came to 7 bases. From germline, CDR1 is KGHSH and CDR2 LQKENI. This CDR3 comprises 13 residues. The CDR3 reads CASSLPSNTEAFF. The CDR3 DNA reads as TGTGCCAGCTCACTACCCTCGAACACTGAAGCTTTCTTT.